This TCR beta chain emerged from a study of blood T cell repertoires in COVID-19. The repertoire was sequenced with immunoSEQ multiplex PCR; TCRdb's copy has only in-frame clones and lacks some. The sample holds roughly 160,000 clones; 70% to 90% are singletons and the top ten take 5% to 6%. This clone has a single count. The sequence was collected from a woman between 45 and 60 years old with COVID-19, enrolled during active disease. Sequenced: peripheral blood.

The CDR3 DNA is TGTGCCAGCAGTGACCCAGGGCGCAACACTGAAGCTTTCTTT. As protein: CASSDPGRNTEAFF. The rearrangement links TRBV6-1 to TRBJ1-1, with D possibly being TRBD1 (5 bases). Germline CDR1 reads MNHNS; CDR2 reads SASEGT. V gave up 3 bases and J gave up 2 bases, with 10 bases separating them. The CDR3 loop spans 14 amino acids.